These 23 T cell receptor beta chains were sequenced from one sample in a study of blood T cells in healthy people across ages. For the second PCR, which ran for about 7 to 12 cycles, a sample-barcoded 5' primer and a J-beta primer mix were used. TCRdb reprocessed the 5' RACE reads with MiXCR, giving one entry per CDR3 protein. Of some 790,000 distinct CDR3 sequences in the sample, 29% are singletons; the top ten hold about 18%. Specimen: blood. These receptors were obtained from an elderly woman in good health.

This clonotype has at least ten counts. The V and J genes are TRBV20-1 and TRBJ2-7; 7 bases fit TRBD2. J was trimmed by 0 bases and V by 8 bases; bases with no gene match: 4. Germline V gene lookup returns CDR1 DFQATT and CDR2 SNEGSKA (reference sequence). The length of the CDR3 is 12 residues. The CDR3 here is CSSGGYSYEQYF. CDR3 DNA: TGCAGTTCCGGGGGGTACTCCTACGAGCAGTACTTC.

As concerns this clonotype: With a much larger clone just one base away, this may be a read error. The chain links TRBV5-1 to TRBJ2-3; TRBD2 agrees at 14 bases. The CDR3 loop spans 18 amino acids. Germline V CDR1 and CDR2: SGHRS, YFSETQ. V shed 3 bases and J 4 bases; nucleotides not matched to a gene: 10. The chain's CDR3 is CASSSARTSGGRADTQYF. For the CDR3, the DNA is TGCGCCAGCAGCTCGGCCCGGACTAGCGGGGGGAGGGCAGATACGCAGTATTTT.

This chain uses TRBV30 with TRBJ2-3, with D tentatively TRBD1 (6 bases). This CDR3 comprises 14 residues. Germline V gene data show CDR1 as GTSNPN and CDR2 as SVGIG (reference sequence). V was pared by 3 bases and J by 0 bases, with 10 bases between. DNA for the CDR3: TGTGCCTGGAGGCAGGGGACCAGCACAGATACGCAGTATTTT. Protein: CAWRQGTSTDTQYF.

This clonotype was observed at least ten times. This CDR3 is CASSDGGFGETQYF. CDR3 coding DNA: TGTGCCAGCAGTGATGGGGGTTTTGGAGAGACCCAGTACTTC. The V gene is TRBV6-1, the J gene TRBJ2-5; D possibly matches TRBD1 or TRBD2 (5 bases each). V dropped 3 bases and J dropped 4 bases, with 12 bases sitting between them. Looked up from germline, CDR1 is MNHNS and CDR2 is SASEGT. This CDR3 is 14 amino acids long.

This clonotype was observed many times. The chain recombines TRBV7-2 with TRBJ2-3; D is perhaps TRBD2 (6 bases). The CDR3 runs to 15 residues. The germline V gene encodes CDR1 SGHTA and CDR2 FQGNSA. The ends were cut back, 5 bases at V and 2 bases at J, with 14 bases in the middle. The CDR3 region is CASSLLGLLTDTQYF. DNA for the CDR3: TGTGCCAGCAGCCTCCTGGGACTTCTCACAGATACGCAGTATTTT.

As for this clonotype: A much larger clonotype is one base distant, so this may be a read error. The V gene is TRBV7-2, the J gene TRBJ2-6; either TRBD1 or TRBD2 may supply D (6 bases each). The germline V and J ends were trimmed by 2 bases and 2 bases, with 13 bases remaining between them. This CDR3 contains 17 residues. Germline V gene lookup returns CDR1 SGHTA and CDR2 FQGNSA. The CDR3 sequence is CASSLQGRFTGANVLTF. In nucleotides, the CDR3 is TGTGCCAGCAGCTTACAGGGGAGGTTCACTGGGGCCAACGTCCTGACTTTC. The full variable domain, its missing parts supplied by reference TRBV7-2 and TRBJ2-6, is GAGVSQSPSNKVTEKGKDVELRCDPISGHTALYWYRQSLGQGLEFLIYFQGNSAPDKSGLPSDRFSAERTGGSVSTLTIQRTQQEDSAVYLCASSLQGRFTGANVLTFGAGSRLTVL.

The rearrangement links TRBV10-2 to TRBJ2-2; D is undetermined. Germline assignment: CDR1 WSHSY and CDR2 SAAADI. V lost 2 bases and J 4 bases, leaving 8 bases between the germline ends. CDR3 length: 14 amino acids. CDR3 coding DNA: TGCGCCAGCAGTGAGACCGATCTCACCGGGGAGCTGTTTTTT. It is translated as CASSETDLTGELFF.

This clonotype has a count of ten or more. The chain is built from TRBV6-2 or TRBV6-3 and TRBJ2-5; 7 nucleotides agree with TRBD2. Germline V gives CDR1 MNHEY, CDR2 SVGEGT. Germline trimming cut 1 base from V and 5 bases from J; bases unmatched to any gene: 7. The CDR3 is 15 amino acids. CDR3 region: CASSYFGGGSETQYF. For the CDR3, the DNA is TGTGCCAGCAGTTACTTTGGCGGGGGATCGGAGACCCAGTACTTC.

This clonotype has more than one count but fewer than ten. The chain combines TRBV5-1 with TRBJ1-2, with TRBD1 matching over 7 bases. The CDR3 loop spans 18 amino acids. J lost 4 bases, V lost 0 bases, and 15 bases had no gene match. Germline V gives CDR1 SGHRS, CDR2 YFSETQ. The CDR3 here is CASSLGPNSGQQAYGYTF. CDR3 nucleotides: TGCGCCAGCAGCTTGGGTCCCAATTCGGGACAGCAGGCCTATGGCTACACCTTC.

This clonotype was seen ten or more times. The chain carries TRBV6-5 and TRBJ2-7, with D perhaps assigned TRBD1 or TRBD2 (5 bases each). This CDR3 spans 15 amino acids. Trimming removed 6 bases at V and 1 base at J, with 16 bases between. The germline V gene has CDR1 MNHEY and CDR2 SVGAGI. The CDR3 DNA reads TGTGCCAGCAGCAGGGACCAAATAGGGTCCTACGAGCAGTACTTC. Protein product: CASSRDQIGSYEQYF.

This clonotype appeared many times. V gene TRBV6-6 combines with J gene TRBJ2-5, with 8 bases lining up with TRBD2. V shed 2 bases and J 2 bases; nucleotides not matched to a gene: 4. Germline assignment: CDR1 MNHNY and CDR2 SVGAGI (reference sequence). The CDR3 extends over 15 amino acids. This CDR3 reads CASSYTSGRQETQYF. The CDR3 DNA reads as TGTGCCAGCAGTTACACCAGCGGGAGACAAGAGACCCAGTACTTC.

This clonotype was counted between two and nine times. A read error may be the cause here, since a much bigger clone is one base away. This chain uses TRBV7-9 with TRBJ2-5; D unclear. Germline V CDR1 and CDR2: SEHNR, FQNEAQ (reference sequence). The CDR3 totals 12 residues. Deletions cut 4 bases from V and 11 bases from J, with 14 bases between. The DNA of the CDR3 is TGTGCCAGCAGCTCCCACAATAATGAGCAGTACTTC. This encodes CASSSHNNEQYF.

This clonotype was picked up many times. This chain links TRBV7-2 with TRBJ2-5, with TRBD2 matching 11 bases. V lost 2 bases to trimming and J lost 4 bases; unmatched junction nucleotides: 6. Germline CDR1 SGHTA, CDR2 FQGNSA. The CDR3 is 16 amino acids. CDR3 amino acids: CASSLTSGGQRETQYF. CDR3 DNA: TGTGCCAGCAGCTTAACTAGCGGGGGCCAGCGAGAGACCCAGTACTTC.

Notes on this clonotype: A much bigger clone sits one base away, suggesting this may be a read error. The chain carries TRBV7-2 and TRBJ1-2; 9 nucleotides align to TRBD1. The germline CDR1 and CDR2 sequences are SGHTA and FQGNSA. V lost 11 bases and J lost 6; bases outside the gene matches: 13. The CDR3 contains 14 residues. The CDR3 sequence is CACYFAGTGNGYTF. In DNA form, the CDR3 reads TGTGCCTGCTACTTCGCTGGGACAGGGAATGGCTACACCTTC.

This clonotype was seen at least ten times. The V and J genes are TRBV20-1 and TRBJ2-7; D perhaps matches TRBD2 (5 bases). CDR1 and CDR2 (germline): DFQATT, SNEGSKA (reference sequence). The CDR3 contains 14 residues. V shed 3 bases and J shed 4 bases, with 16 bases lying between them. CDR3 bases: TGCAGTGCTAGCCGTATCAGGACGGGATACGAGCAGTACTTC. This encodes CSASRIRTGYEQYF.

The genes are TRBV7-2 and TRBJ2-5; TRBD2 matches at 12 bases. V lost 4 bases to trimming and J lost 4 bases; unmatched junction nucleotides: 10. Germline lookup yields CDR1 SGHTA and CDR2 FQGNSA. The CDR3 runs to 17 residues. Here the CDR3 DNA reads TGTGCCAGCAGCTCCGGACTAGCGGGGACTGAGGGAGAGACCCAGTACTTC. It yields the protein CASSSGLAGTEGETQYF.

This clonotype has at least ten counts. The chain recombines TRBV6-2 or TRBV6-3 with TRBJ2-7, with D maybe TRBD2 (6 bases). Germline lookup yields CDR1 MNHEY and CDR2 SVGEGT. V lost 0 bases, J lost 4 bases, and 13 bases lay in between. This CDR3 has 15 amino acids. The CDR3 spells CASSYSPTGEYEQYF. The CDR3 bases are TGTGCCAGCAGTTACTCGCCGACGGGGGAGTACGAGCAGTACTTC.

In this sample, this clonotype turned up a few times. This rearrangement joins TRBV14 to TRBJ2-2; D is unresolved. The CDR3 totals 16 residues. The V gene's germline CDR1 is SGHDN and CDR2 FVKESK. The ends were cut back, 2 bases at V and 0 bases at J, with 10 bases in the middle. CDR3 DNA sequence: TGTGCCAGCAGCCAAAGGAGTCAGACGAACACCGGGGAGCTGTTTTTT. It specifies CASSQRSQTNTGELFF.

V usage is TRBV7-6 and J usage is TRBJ2-2; a weak D match, TRBD1 (6 bases). Germline V gene sequence: CDR1 SGHVS, CDR2 FNYEAQ. The CDR3 consists of 15 residues. V dropped 5 bases and J dropped 8 bases, with 18 bases sitting between them. This chain's CDR3 is CASSPGQLILGELFF. CDR3 sequence (DNA): TGTGCCAGCAGCCCCGGACAGCTAATCCTAGGGGAGCTGTTTTTT.

In this sample, this clonotype turned up many times. The V and J genes are TRBV5-1 and TRBJ2-1; 7 bases align to TRBD2. Germline CDR1 reads SGHRS; CDR2 reads YFSETQ. V gave up 0 bases and J gave up 5 bases; unmatched junction bases: 8. The CDR3 has 16 residues. The DNA of the CDR3 is TGCGCCAGCAGCTTGGCCTCTGGACGGGGGGACAATGAGCAGTTCTTC. Protein sequence: CASSLASGRGDNEQFF. Variable domain in full (rest from reference TRBV5-1 and TRBJ2-1): KAGVTQTPRYLIKTRGQQVTLSCSPISGHRSVSWYQQTPGQGLQFLFEYFSETQRNKGNFPGRFSGRQFSNSRSEMNVSTLELGDSALYLCASSLASGRGDNEQFFGPGTRLTVL.

The chain couples TRBV5-1 to TRBJ2-6; 8 bases are shared with TRBD2. Germline V CDR1 and CDR2: SGHRS, YFSETQ. The CDR3 is made up of 17 amino acids. V dropped 2 bases and J dropped 0; count of bases not matched to a gene: 4. CDR3 residues: CASSFGGGSSGANVLTF. CDR3 sequence (DNA): TGCGCCAGCAGCTTCGGGGGGGGCTCCTCTGGGGCCAACGTCCTGACTTTC.

On this clonotype itself: A much larger clone differs from this one at a single base, so this may be a read error. This chain connects TRBV6-2 or TRBV6-3 to TRBJ2-1, with D tentatively TRBD1 or TRBD2 (6 bases each). From germline, CDR1 is MNHEY and CDR2 SVGEGT. The CDR3 runs to 14 residues. CDR3 loop: CASSSYQGRNEQCF. The DNA for the CDR3 is TGTGCCAGCAGTTCCTATCAGGGGAGGAATGAGCAGTGCTTC.

Worth noting for this clonotype: This sequence may be a read error, since a much larger clone differs from it by one base. This chain links TRBV30 with TRBJ2-1; the match to TRBD2 covers 13 bases. V lost 5 bases and J lost 5; bases outside the gene matches: 0. CDR1 and CDR2 from the germline V gene are GTSNPN and SVGIG (reference sequence). The CDR3 spans 13 residues. The CDR3 sequence: CAWGLAGDNEQFF. CDR3 DNA: TGTGCCTGGGGACTAGCGGGGGACAATGAGCAGTTCTTC. The full variable domain, in which reference TRBV30 and TRBJ2-1 provide the parts outside the CDR3, is SQTIHQWPATLVQPVGSPLSLECTVEGTSNPNLYWYRQAAGRGLQLLFYSVGIGQISSEVPQNLSASRPQDRQFILSSKKLLLSDSGFYLCAWGLAGDNEQFFGPGTRLTVL.